Listed here is a single T cell receptor beta chain. The antigen is unknown. This record belongs to a study of PD-1 blockade in classical Hodgkin lymphoma. Study findings and constraints: Reports described newly diagnosed patients as having lower baseline TCR diversity than healthy donors. What drove the repertoire differences, possibly disease activity or prior therapy, has not been defined.

TCRdb's copy holds only in-frame clones and misses some; the assay was immunoSEQ multiplex PCR. The sample lists fewer than 20,000 clones; approximately 90% were seen once. The CDR3 contains 11 residues. Germline V CDR1 and CDR2: DFQATT, SNEGSKA (reference sequence). V lost 5 bases, J lost 5 bases, and 9 bases lay in between. The sample's time point: newly diagnosed, previously untreated cHL patient sample. Purified CD4+ T cells were obtained from thawed PBMCs through magnetic negative selection. J is TRBJ2-5 and V is TRBV20-1, with D perhaps matching TRBD2 (5 bases). This TCR was recovered from a human donor with classical Hodgkin lymphoma. Sample: CD4+ T cells from blood. The CDR3 region is CSAYTRETQYF. The CDR3 DNA sequence: TGCAGTGCTTATACTAGGGAGACCCAGTACTTC.